Sequencing of this TCR beta chain was carried out in a study of shared clonotypes between healthy human individuals. V lost 5 bases, J lost 2 bases, and 10 bases lay in between. This CDR3 comprises 15 residues. From germline, CDR1 is LNHDA and CDR2 SQIVND (reference sequence). All participating donors were Caucasian adults from Nashville, Tennessee. Findings and caveats of the study: Clonotypes shared by all four sorted-subset donors had higher generation probabilities than non-shared clonotypes. Clonotype sharing among donors was expected to depend on sequencing depth. Apart from blood, nothing was sampled; tissue repertoires likely differ.

Only one count was recorded for this clone. Its antigen is not known. Measured with immunoSEQ multiplex PCR; TCRdb has only the in-frame clones, and not every one. The sample carries 2 million to 2.5 million clones, 90% to 95% recorded once. This sequence joins TRBV19 and TRBJ2-6; D may be TRBD1 or TRBD2 (5 bases each). The sequencing input was naive CD4+ T cells sorted from blood. Subset given: CD45RA+ positively selected. The sequence was collected from a young man in good health. In DNA, the CDR3 is TGTGCCAGTAGTGGGGGAAGTGCTGGGGCCAACGTCCTGACTTTC. It encodes CASSGGSAGANVLTF.